The next 28 T cell receptor beta chains were all read from a single sample in a study of T-cell memory formation after mild COVID-19. TCRdb itself ran the 5' RACE reads through MiXCR, one entry per CDR3 protein. The table lists approximately 260,000 distinct CDR3 sequences, approximately 19% of them singletons. The specimen sequenced was PBMCs or a T cell subset sorted from them (not recorded which). All receptors come from a man between 18 and 29 years old who had mild COVID-19 (a few samples of this study predate the infection). Cell type and time point are not known.

V is TRBV6-5 and J is TRBJ2-3; 7 bases map to TRBD1. V shed 4 bases, J shed 1 base, and the junction held 11 bases outside the gene matches. The germline CDR1 and CDR2 sequences are MNHEY and SVGAGI. The CDR3 has 17 residues. The CDR3 nucleotides are TGTGCCAGCAGTTGCCCCCACGCTGGGACAGGCACAGATACGCAGTATTTT. Translated: CASSCPHAGTGTDTQYF.

The V and J genes are TRBV9 and TRBJ1-1; D is possibly TRBD1 (5 bases). Germline CDR1 SGDLS, CDR2 YYNGEE. The CDR3 runs 14 residues. Trimming left V 0 bases short and J 4 bases short, with 10 bases between. DNA for the CDR3: TGTGCCAGCAGCGTAGGTGGGGGGAGCACTGAAGCTTTCTTT. It specifies CASSVGGGSTEAFF.

The chain couples TRBV20-1 to TRBJ2-6, with 7 bases aligning to TRBD1. The CDR3 contains 16 residues. CDR1 and CDR2 (germline): DFQATT, SNEGSKA (reference sequence). Unmatched junction bases numbered 12, after V lost 7 bases and J lost 3 bases. The chain's CDR3 is CSGDRDPSCGANVLTF. CDR3 coding DNA: TGCAGTGGCGACAGGGACCCCTCCTGTGGGGCCAACGTCCTGACTTTC.

The V call is TRBV29-1, the J call TRBJ1-2; 7 bases line up with TRBD1. CDR1 is SQVTM and CDR2 is ANQGSEA in the germline V gene. V lost 3 bases, J lost 4 bases, and 17 bases stayed unmatched. This CDR3 is built from 17 residues. The CDR3 loop is CSVDFPTGTDPTYGYTF. The DNA of the CDR3 is TGCAGCGTTGATTTTCCCACTGGGACAGATCCTACCTATGGCTACACCTTC.

This clonotype occurred a few times. The chain has TRBV29-1 and TRBJ2-2; D not certain. This CDR3 is built from 16 residues. Germline lookup yields CDR1 SQVTM and CDR2 ANQGSEA. Trimming pared 6 bases from V and 1 base from J, leaving 18 bases between. As DNA, the CDR3 is TGCAGCGTCATCCAAGATTGGTATAAGAACACCGGGGAGCTGTTTTTT. Translated: CSVIQDWYKNTGELFF.

This clonotype was observed a handful of times. The chain couples TRBV4-1 to TRBJ1-2; the D is unclear. The germline V and J ends were trimmed by 0 bases and 4 bases, with 12 bases remaining between them. The CDR3 spans 15 residues. CDR1 and CDR2 (germline): MGHRA, YSYEKL. CDR3 sequence reads: CASSQEMAVTYGYTF. The CDR3 DNA follows: TGCGCCAGCAGCCAAGAGATGGCGGTGACCTATGGCTACACCTTC.

This clonotype was detected a few times. The gene calls are TRBV6-2 or TRBV6-3 and TRBJ2-7; D perhaps matches TRBD1 (6 bases). Trimming pared 6 bases from V and 3 bases from J, leaving 9 bases between. This CDR3 has 12 amino acids. Germline V lookup: CDR1 MNHEY, CDR2 SVGEGT. CDR3 protein: CASSVRGYEQYV. CDR3 DNA sequence: TGTGCCAGCAGCGTCAGGGGCTACGAGCAGTACGTC.

This clonotype was found a few times. The chain uses TRBV27 and TRBJ1-1; perhaps TRBD1 as D (5 bases). This CDR3 spans 13 amino acids. Germline V gene sequence: CDR1 MNHEY, CDR2 SMNVEV (reference sequence). V gave up 5 bases and J gave up 5 bases, with 12 bases separating them. CDR3: CASSTQGWTEAFF. CDR3 nucleotide sequence: TGTGCCAGCAGTACTCAGGGTTGGACTGAAGCTTTCTTT.

The chain is built from TRBV10-3 and TRBJ1-1; no definite D call. The CDR3 consists of 13 residues. Germline V CDR1 and CDR2: ENHRY, SYGVKD. Deletions cut 10 bases from V and 4 bases from J, with 16 bases between. Written as DNA, the CDR3 is TGTGCCACCTTGGGCACGCGGGGCACTGAAGCTTTCTTT. Its translation is CATLGTRGTEAFF.

This clonotype has a count of ten or more. The chain joins TRBV7-2 to TRBJ1-5, with TRBD1 as a possible D gene (5 bases). CDR1 and CDR2 (germline): SGHTA, FQGNSA. The V gene lost 3 bases and the J gene lost 7 bases, with 10 bases spanning the gap. This CDR3 has 13 residues. The CDR3 loop reads CASSFGGGQPQHF. In nucleotides, the CDR3 is TGTGCCAGCAGCTTTGGGGGTGGCCAGCCCCAGCATTTT.

The V call is TRBV6-2 or TRBV6-3, the J call TRBJ1-6; 8 nucleotides align to TRBD1. CDR1 is MNHEY, CDR2 SVGEGT, per germline. The length of the CDR3 is 18 residues. Trimming took 6 bases from V and 10 from J; bases not matched to a gene: 20. The CDR3 loop reads CASSPTLVTTGAGSPLHF. Written as DNA, the CDR3 is TGTGCCAGCAGCCCCACACTCGTAACGACAGGGGCTGGATCACCCCTCCACTTT.

This chain links TRBV12-3 or TRBV12-4 with TRBJ1-1; weak D call: TRBD1 (6 bases). This CDR3 comprises 15 residues. V lost 3 bases, J lost 1 base, and 12 bases lay in between. The CDR3: CASSFAVQGNTEAFF. The CDR3 region has the DNA TGTGCCAGCAGTTTCGCTGTACAGGGGAACACTGAAGCTTTCTTT.

This clonotype was seen only a few times. The chain employs TRBV7-2 and TRBJ1-1, with a tentative D call TRBD1 (5 bases). The CDR3 runs 17 residues. The V end lost 2 bases, the J end lost 0 bases, and 16 bases lay between the germline ends. In germline, CDR1 is SGHTA, CDR2 FQGNSA. Written as DNA, the CDR3 is TGTGCCAGCAGCTTATTATTTACGGGGCCTTTGAACACTGAAGCTTTCTTT. Amino acids: CASSLLFTGPLNTEAFF.

The rearrangement links TRBV12-3 or TRBV12-4 to TRBJ2-4; D perhaps matches TRBD2 (6 bases). Trimming cost V 6 bases and J 3 bases, with 12 bases left between them. The CDR3 totals 14 residues. The CDR3, as DNA: TGTGCCAGCAGGTGGGGGGACGGCAAAAACATTCAGTACTTC. This gives the protein CASRWGDGKNIQYF.

V is TRBV5-1 and J is TRBJ1-1; 7 bases map to TRBD1. This CDR3 is 15 amino acids long. V shed 3 bases, J shed 6 bases, and the junction held 11 bases outside the gene matches. The germline CDR1 and CDR2 sequences are SGHRS and YFSETQ. CDR3 sequence reads: CASSWNAGTDAEAFF. The CDR3 region has the DNA TGCGCCAGCAGCTGGAACGCTGGGACAGACGCTGAAGCTTTCTTT.

The rearrangement links TRBV7-2 to TRBJ2-5, with D uncertain. This CDR3 has 13 amino acids. Germline V gene lookup returns CDR1 SGHTA and CDR2 FQGNSA. V lost 5 bases and J lost 3, with 10 bases in between. The CDR3 here is CASSPELKETQYF. DNA for the CDR3: TGTGCCAGCAGCCCGGAACTTAAAGAGACCCAGTACTTC.

This chain links TRBV19 with TRBJ2-1; tentatively, D is TRBD2 (7 bases). There are 16 residues in the CDR3. V shed 7 bases and J shed 5 bases, with 21 bases lying between them. Germline CDR1 reads LNHDA; CDR2 reads SQIVND (reference sequence). This CDR3 is CASKSFDGGGNNEQFF. The CDR3 nucleotides read TGTGCCAGTAAGAGTTTCGATGGGGGGGGCAACAATGAGCAGTTCTTC.

This clonotype was recorded many times. The chain couples TRBV4-2 to TRBJ2-4; D is perhaps TRBD2 (6 bases). Trimming took off 4 bases at V and 2 bases at J, with 15 bases between the two ends. From germline, CDR1 is LGHNA and CDR2 YNFKEQ. The CDR3 is 16 residues long. The CDR3 coding sequence is TGTGCCAGCAGCCCCGCTTCTGGGGGGTCCAAAAACATTCAGTACTTC. It is translated as CASSPASGGSKNIQYF.

The chain carries TRBV6-6 and TRBJ1-2; D gene ambiguous. V was trimmed by 5 bases and J by 4 bases, leaving 8 bases between them. The CDR3 totals 12 residues. Germline CDR1 reads MNHNY; CDR2 reads SVGAGI (reference sequence). CDR3 nucleotide sequence: TGTGCCAGCAGTACTTTATTCTATGGCTACACCTTC. Amino acids: CASSTLFYGYTF.

The table lists this clonotype with a few counts. V gene TRBV7-9 combines with J gene TRBJ2-1, with D uncertain. The CDR3 has 11 amino acids. Germline-derived CDR1 and CDR2 are SEHNR and FQNEAQ (reference sequence). The germline V and J ends were trimmed by 1 base and 8 bases, with 3 bases remaining between them. The CDR3 reads CASSLDHEQFF. The CDR3 DNA is TGTGCCAGCAGCTTAGACCATGAGCAGTTCTTC.

For the CDR3, the DNA is TGTGCCAGCAGCTTACAATATACGCAGTATTTT. Its protein is CASSLQYTQYF. V gene TRBV7-9 combines with J gene TRBJ2-3; D remains ambiguous. V dropped 2 bases and J dropped 7 bases, with 4 bases sitting between them. The CDR3 covers 11 residues. Germline V gene sequence: CDR1 SEHNR, CDR2 FQNEAQ (reference sequence).

This clonotype showed up just a few times. This chain uses TRBV15 with TRBJ2-1; TRBD2 is a possible D gene (7 bases). This CDR3 spans 15 amino acids. CDR1 is LNHNV, CDR2 YYDKDF, per germline (reference sequence). V gave up 5 bases and J gave up 6 bases, with 17 bases separating them. The CDR3 DNA sequence: TGTGCCACCAGCGGACGGGGGGCAGGGGCCAATGAGCAGTTCTTC. Protein sequence: CATSGRGAGANEQFF.

This clonotype showed up just a few times. The chain couples TRBV6-2 or TRBV6-3 to TRBJ2-2; D is tentatively TRBD1 or TRBD2 (5 bases each). Germline V lookup: CDR1 MNHEY, CDR2 SVGEGT. V was cut by 9 bases and J by 6 bases, with 8 bases left in between. The CDR3 is made up of 11 amino acids. The CDR3 nucleotides are TGTGCCAGTTGGGGGTCCGGGGAGCTGTTTTTT. This translates into CASWGSGELFF.

The chain uses TRBV29-1 and TRBJ2-1; a possible D gene is TRBD2 (5 bases). This CDR3 is 13 amino acids long. The V end was cut by 8 bases, the J end by 2 bases, with 13 bases between. Germline V CDR1 and CDR2: SQVTM, ANQGSEA. The CDR3 reads CSSRGSTYNEQFF. CDR3 bases: TGCAGCTCCCGTGGGAGCACCTACAATGAGCAGTTCTTC.

This clonotype has only a few counts. V usage is TRBV9 and J usage is TRBJ1-6, with D perhaps matching TRBD1 (5 bases). Germline V CDR1 and CDR2: SGDLS, YYNGEE. The CDR3 sequence is 13 residues long. With 2 bases removed from V and 5 bases from J, the gap between germline ends came to 5 bases. CDR3 sequence: CASSVTDNSPLHF. The CDR3 bases are TGTGCCAGCAGCGTGACAGATAATTCACCCCTCCACTTT. The variable domain in full, with the rest retrieved from reference TRBV9 and TRBJ1-6, is DSGVTQTPKHLITATGQRVTLRCSPRSGDLSVYWYQQSLDQGLQFLIQYYNGEERAKGNILERFSAQQFPDLHSELNLSSLELGDSALYFCASSVTDNSPLHFGNGTRLTVT.

This sequence joins TRBV2 and TRBJ2-2, with D uncertain. Germline V gene data show CDR1 as SNHLY and CDR2 as FYNNEI. The CDR3 is made up of 14 amino acids. With 0 bases removed from V and 3 bases from J, the gap between germline ends came to 5 bases. The CDR3 DNA follows: TGTGCCAGCAGTGAAGCGCATGACACCGGGGAGCTGTTTTTT. Residues: CASSEAHDTGELFF.

The V and J genes are TRBV18 and TRBJ1-2, with no clear D. Trimming removed 2 bases at V and 5 bases at J, with 12 bases between. The CDR3 has 14 amino acids. The V gene's germline CDR1 is KGHSH and CDR2 LQKENI. The CDR3, as DNA: TGTGCCAGCTCACCAAGCTCAATAGGGTATGGCTACACCTTC. It encodes CASSPSSIGYGYTF.

This clonotype has just a few counts. The chain couples TRBV7-9 to TRBJ1-1, with 7 bases lining up with TRBD1. Germline trimming cut 1 base from V and 0 bases from J; bases unmatched to any gene: 8. The V gene's germline CDR1 is SEHNR and CDR2 FQNEAQ (reference sequence). The CDR3 is made up of 17 amino acids. The CDR3 nucleotides read TGTGCCAGCAGCTTAGGCGCCGGGACAGATGTGAACACTGAAGCTTTCTTT. Translated, it gives CASSLGAGTDVNTEAFF. Full variable domain (outside the CDR3, taken from reference TRBV7-9 and TRBJ1-1): DTGVSQNPRHKITKRGQNVTFRCDPISEHNRLYWYRQTLGQGPEFLTYFQNEAQLEKSRLLSDRFSAERPKGSFSTLEIQRTEQGDSAMYLCASSLGAGTDVNTEAFFGQGTRLTVV.